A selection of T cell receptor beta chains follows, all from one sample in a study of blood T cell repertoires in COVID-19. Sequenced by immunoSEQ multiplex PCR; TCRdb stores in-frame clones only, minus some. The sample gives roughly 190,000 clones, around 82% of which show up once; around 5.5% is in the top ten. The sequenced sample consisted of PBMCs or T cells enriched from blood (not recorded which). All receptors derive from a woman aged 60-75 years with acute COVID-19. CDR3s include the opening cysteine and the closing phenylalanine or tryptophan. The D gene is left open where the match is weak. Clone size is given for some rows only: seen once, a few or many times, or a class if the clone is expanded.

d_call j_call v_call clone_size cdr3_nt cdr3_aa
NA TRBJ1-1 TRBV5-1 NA TGCGCCAGCAGCTTGTTGGGAGGGCGCGGGGGTGAAGCTTTCTTT CASSLLGGRGGEAFF
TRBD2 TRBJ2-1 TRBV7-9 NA TGTGCCAGCAGCTCCCGTGGAGGCGGGAGGAACTCCTACAATGAGCAGTTCTTC CASSSRGGGRNSYNEQFF
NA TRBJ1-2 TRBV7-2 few TGTGCCAGCAGCCAGGCAGGGAATAACTATGGCTACACCTTC CASSQAGNNYGYTF
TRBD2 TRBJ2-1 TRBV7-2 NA TGTGCCAGCAGCCCACGGAGGGGACTAGCGGGGCCGAATGAGCAGTTCTTC CASSPRRGLAGPNEQFF
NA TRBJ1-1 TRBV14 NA TGTGCCAGCAGCCTCATGACAGCGAACACTGAAGCTTTCTTT CASSLMTANTEAFF
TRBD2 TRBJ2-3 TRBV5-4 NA TGTGCCAGCAGCCCCGGGGGGGTGAACACAGATACGCAGTATTTT CASSPGGVNTDTQYF
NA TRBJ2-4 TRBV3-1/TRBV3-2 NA TGTGCCAGCAGCCAAGACCAGGTAGCGGCCCACAGTCAGTACTTC CASSQDQVAAHSQYF
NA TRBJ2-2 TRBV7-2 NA TGTGCCAGCAGCTTCGACTGGAGACCCGGGGAGCTGTTTTTT CASSFDWRPGELFF
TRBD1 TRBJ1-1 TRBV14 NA TGTGCCAGCAGCCAGATGGGACAGACGGCTGAAGCTTTCTTT CASSQMGQTAEAFF
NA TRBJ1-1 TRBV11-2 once TGTGCCAGCAGCAGCAGAACCGGGGACACTGAAGCTTTCTTT CASSSRTGDTEAFF
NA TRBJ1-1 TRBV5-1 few TGCGCCAGCAGCCCAGAACAAGGACAGACAAACACTGAAGCTTTCTTT CASSPEQGQTNTEAFF
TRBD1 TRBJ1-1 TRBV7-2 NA TGTGCCAGCAGCTCCCAGGGGGTCTCTATGGCTGAAGCTTTCTTT CASSSQGVSMAEAFF
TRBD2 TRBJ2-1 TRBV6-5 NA TGTGCCAGCAGTTCTAGCGGGAGCTCCTACAATGAGCAGTTCTTC CASSSSGSSYNEQFF
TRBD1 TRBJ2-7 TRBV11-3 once TGTGCCAGCAGCTTATTAGGGACAGGGCCCTACGAGCAGTACTTC CASSLLGTGPYEQYF
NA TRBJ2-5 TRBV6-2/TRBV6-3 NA TGTGCCAGCAGCTGGACAAAAGAGACCCAGTACTTC CASSWTKETQYF
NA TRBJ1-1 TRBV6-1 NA TGTGCCAGCAGTGAAGTTGGCTTGAACACTGAAGCTTTCTTT CASSEVGLNTEAFF
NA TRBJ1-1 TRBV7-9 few TGTGCCACGCAGGGGTTGAACACTGAAGCTTTCTTT CATQGLNTEAFF
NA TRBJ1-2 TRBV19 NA TGTGCCAGTAGTCTGTCCGGTTCTAACTATGGCTACACCTTC CASSLSGSNYGYTF
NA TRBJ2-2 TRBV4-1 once TGCGCCAGCAGCCAATTGGCTCGCCCGGGGAATACCGGGGAGCTGTTTTTT CASSQLARPGNTGELFF
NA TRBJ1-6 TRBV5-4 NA TGTGCCAGCAGCCCAGATATAAGGGGAGGCGGCTCACCCCTCCACTTT CASSPDIRGGGSPLHF
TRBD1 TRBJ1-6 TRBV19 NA TGTGCCAGTAGTATTTTAAAGGGACAGGGGAATAATTCACCCCTCCACTTT CASSILKGQGNNSPLHF
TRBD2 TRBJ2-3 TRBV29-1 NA TGCAGCGTTGAATCTTCTAGCGGGGGGACAGATACGCAGTATTTT CSVESSSGGTDTQYF
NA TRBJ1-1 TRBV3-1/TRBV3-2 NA TGTGCCAGCAGCCATTTGCAGGGGAACACTGAAGCTTTCTTT CASSHLQGNTEAFF
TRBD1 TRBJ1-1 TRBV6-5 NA TGTGCCAGCAGTACGGGACAGGGGTTGGGCACTGAAGCTTTCTTT CASSTGQGLGTEAFF
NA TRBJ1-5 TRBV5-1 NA TGCGCCAGCAGGGAGGGCCTACTCCGCAATCAGCCCCAGCATTTT CASREGLLRNQPQHF
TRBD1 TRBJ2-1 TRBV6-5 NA TGTGCCAGCAGTTCCGCGTGGACAGGGGAGGGGGCTGAGCAGTTCTTC CASSSAWTGEGAEQFF
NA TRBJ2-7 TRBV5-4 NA TGTGCCAGCAGAGCCTGGGGCGCCTATCCTTCCTACGAGCAGTACTTC CASRAWGAYPSYEQYF
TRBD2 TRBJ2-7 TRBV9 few TGTGCCAGCAATCGGGGCGGGAGGTCCTACGAGCAGTACTTC CASNRGGRSYEQYF
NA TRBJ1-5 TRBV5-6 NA TGTGCCAGCAGCACCGGACAGTTCAATCAGCCCCAGCATTTT CASSTGQFNQPQHF
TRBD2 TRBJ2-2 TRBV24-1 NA TGTGCCACCAGTGATCCAGCGGGGCGGGAGGGCTACACCGGGGAGCTGTTTTTT CATSDPAGREGYTGELFF
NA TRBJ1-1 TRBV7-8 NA TGTGCCAGCAGCCGTATCCAGGGGAGAATAGGGGGTATGAACACTGAAGCTTTCTTT CASSRIQGRIGGMNTEAFF
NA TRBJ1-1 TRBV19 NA TGTGCCAGCCGACGGCTAGAAAACACTGAAGCTTTCTTT CASRRLENTEAFF
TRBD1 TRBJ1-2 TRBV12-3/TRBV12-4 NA TGTGCCAGCAGTTTTAGGACAGGGAACGGCTACACCTTC CASSFRTGNGYTF
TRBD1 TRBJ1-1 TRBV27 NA TGTGCCAGCAGTTTATGGGGCCCGACAGGGGGCTGGGACACTGAAGCTTTCTTT CASSLWGPTGGWDTEAFF
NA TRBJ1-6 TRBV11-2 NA TGTGCCAGCAGCTTTTTCCGGAGGGGGGGTTATAATTCACCCCTCCACTTT CASSFFRRGGYNSPLHF
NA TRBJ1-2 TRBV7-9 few TGTGCCAGCAGCTTAGATGTTGTGCTCCTCAGTGGCTACACCTTC CASSLDVVLLSGYTF
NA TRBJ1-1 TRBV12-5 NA TGTGCTAGTGGTCACTCGTATGACACTGAAGCTTTCTTT CASGHSYDTEAFF